This TCR beta chain was captured in a study of T-cell reconstitution after alpha-beta-depleted transplantation in children. Findings of the study overall: About two months after transplant, alpha-beta T cells reportedly came from several hundred expanded graft clones. The main origin of T-cell counts and diversity one year after transplant was newly produced T cells. At day 60, the high TCRbeta diversity found in some patients originated from recipient T cells and thymic progenitors that had survived.

The V end was cut by 0 bases, the J end by 2 bases, with 18 bases between. Germline lookup yields CDR1 LNHNV and CDR2 YYDKDF (reference sequence). The CDR3 loop spans 18 amino acids. Details on this clonotype: Antigen: not known.

During its preparation, the TCRbeta library received unique molecular identifiers. TCRdb analysed the PCR reads with MiXCR anew, one entry per CDR3 protein. Among some 830,000 distinct CDR3 sequences listed, 15% to 20% were seen once. The sequence was collected from a male patient younger than 18 who had a stem cell transplant for acute lymphoblastic leukemia, so the T cells may come from the graft donor. The J gene is TRBJ2-3, the V gene TRBV15; no reliable D call. The specimen was PBMCs, mostly from graft donor cells, collected 360 days after TCRalphabeta/CD19-depleted stem cell transplant. The CDR3 DNA reads TGTGCCACCAGCAGAGATCAAAATGCTCGGGTGGCCACAGATACGCAGTATTTT. Amino acid sequence: CATSRDQNARVATDTQYF.